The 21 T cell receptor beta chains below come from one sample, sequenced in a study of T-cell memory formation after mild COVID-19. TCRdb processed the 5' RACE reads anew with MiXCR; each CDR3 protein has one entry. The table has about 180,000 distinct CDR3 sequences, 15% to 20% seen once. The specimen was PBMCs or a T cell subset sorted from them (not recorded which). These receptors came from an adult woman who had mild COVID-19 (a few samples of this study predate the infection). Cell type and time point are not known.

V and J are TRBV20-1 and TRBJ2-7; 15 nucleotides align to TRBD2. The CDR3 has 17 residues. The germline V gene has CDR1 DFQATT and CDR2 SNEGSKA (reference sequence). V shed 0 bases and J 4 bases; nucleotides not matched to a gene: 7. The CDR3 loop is CSARDVRTSGRGYEQYF. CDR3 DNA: TGCAGTGCTAGAGATGTACGGACTAGCGGGAGGGGGTACGAGCAGTACTTC.

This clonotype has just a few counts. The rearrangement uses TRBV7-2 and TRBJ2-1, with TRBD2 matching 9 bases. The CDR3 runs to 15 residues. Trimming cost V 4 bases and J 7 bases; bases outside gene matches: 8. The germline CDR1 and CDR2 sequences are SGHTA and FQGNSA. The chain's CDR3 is CASSSVAGARNEQFF. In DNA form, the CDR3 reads TGTGCCAGCAGCTCCGTAGCGGGAGCTAGGAATGAGCAGTTCTTC.

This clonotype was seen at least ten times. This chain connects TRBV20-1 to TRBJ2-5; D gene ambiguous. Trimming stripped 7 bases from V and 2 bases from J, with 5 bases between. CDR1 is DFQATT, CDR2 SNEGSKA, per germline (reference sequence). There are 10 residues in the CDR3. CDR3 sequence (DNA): TGCAGTGGACGGCAAGAGACCCAGTACTTC. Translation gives CSGRQETQYF.

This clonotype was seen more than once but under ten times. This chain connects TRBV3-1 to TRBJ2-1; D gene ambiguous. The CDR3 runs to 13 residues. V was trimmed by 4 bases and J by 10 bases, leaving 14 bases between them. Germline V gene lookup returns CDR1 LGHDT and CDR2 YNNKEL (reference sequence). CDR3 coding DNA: TGTGCCAGCAGCCTCCATTCCGGCAGGGAGCAGTTCTTC. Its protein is CASSLHSGREQFF.

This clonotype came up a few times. The CDR3 DNA is TGCGCCAGCAGCCAAGTTAGCGGGACAGGGGGCCGTGGGGCCAACGTCCTGACTTTC. Translated: CASSQVSGTGGRGANVLTF. The chain joins TRBV4-1 to TRBJ2-6, with TRBD1 matching 12 bases. Germline trimming cut 1 base from V and 3 bases from J; bases unmatched to any gene: 7. The CDR3 covers 19 residues. Germline V CDR1 and CDR2: MGHRA, YSYEKL.

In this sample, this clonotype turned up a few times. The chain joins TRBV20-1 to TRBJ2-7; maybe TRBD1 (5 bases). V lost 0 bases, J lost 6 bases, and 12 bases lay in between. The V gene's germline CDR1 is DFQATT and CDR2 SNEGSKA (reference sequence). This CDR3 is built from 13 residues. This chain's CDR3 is CSARDPQGIEQYF. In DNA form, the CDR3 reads TGCAGTGCTAGAGATCCCCAGGGAATCGAGCAGTACTTC.

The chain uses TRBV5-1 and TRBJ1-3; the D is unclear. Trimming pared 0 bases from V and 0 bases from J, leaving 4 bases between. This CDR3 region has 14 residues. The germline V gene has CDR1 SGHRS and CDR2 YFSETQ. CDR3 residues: CASSLDYSGNTIYF. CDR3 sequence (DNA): TGCGCCAGCAGCTTGGATTACTCTGGAAACACCATATATTTT.

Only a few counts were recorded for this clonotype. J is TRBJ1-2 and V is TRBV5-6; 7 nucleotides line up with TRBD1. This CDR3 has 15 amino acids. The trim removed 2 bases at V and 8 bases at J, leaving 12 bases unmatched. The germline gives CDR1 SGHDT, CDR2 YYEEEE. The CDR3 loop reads CASSFSPGQVHGYTF. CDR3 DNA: TGTGCCAGCAGCTTTAGCCCCGGACAGGTCCACGGCTACACCTTC.

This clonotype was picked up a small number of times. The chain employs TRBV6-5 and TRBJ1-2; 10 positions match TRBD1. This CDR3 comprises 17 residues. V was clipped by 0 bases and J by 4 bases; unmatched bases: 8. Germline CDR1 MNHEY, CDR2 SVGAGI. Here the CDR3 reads CASSYSPTGGEGYGYTF. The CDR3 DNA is TGTGCCAGCAGTTACTCCCCGACAGGGGGCGAGGGCTATGGCTACACCTTC.

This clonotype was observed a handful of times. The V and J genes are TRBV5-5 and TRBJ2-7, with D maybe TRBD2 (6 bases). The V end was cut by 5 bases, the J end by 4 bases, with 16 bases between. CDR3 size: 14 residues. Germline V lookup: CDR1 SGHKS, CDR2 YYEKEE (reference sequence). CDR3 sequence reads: CASSWGDGPYEQYF. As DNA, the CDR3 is TGTGCCAGCAGTTGGGGGGACGGTCCGTACGAGCAGTACTTC.

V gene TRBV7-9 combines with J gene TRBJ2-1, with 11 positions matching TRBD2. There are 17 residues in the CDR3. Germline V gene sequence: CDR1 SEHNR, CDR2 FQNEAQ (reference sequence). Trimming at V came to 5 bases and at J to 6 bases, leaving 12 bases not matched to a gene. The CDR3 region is CASSPRLAGQLSNEQFF. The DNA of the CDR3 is TGTGCCAGCAGCCCCCGACTAGCGGGACAACTGAGCAATGAGCAGTTCTTC.

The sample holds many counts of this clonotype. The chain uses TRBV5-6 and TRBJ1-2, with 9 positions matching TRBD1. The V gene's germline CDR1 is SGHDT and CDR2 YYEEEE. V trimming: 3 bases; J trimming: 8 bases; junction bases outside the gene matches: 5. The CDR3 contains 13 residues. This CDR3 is CASSYGTGRGYTF. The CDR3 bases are TGTGCCAGCAGCTATGGGACAGGGCGAGGCTACACCTTC. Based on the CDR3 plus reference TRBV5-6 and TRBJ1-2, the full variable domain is DAGVTQSPTHLIKTRGQQVTLRCSPKSGHDTVSWYQQALGQGPQFIFQYYEEEERQRGNFPDRFSGHQFPNYSSELNVNALLLGDSALYLCASSYGTGRGYTFGSGTRLTVV.

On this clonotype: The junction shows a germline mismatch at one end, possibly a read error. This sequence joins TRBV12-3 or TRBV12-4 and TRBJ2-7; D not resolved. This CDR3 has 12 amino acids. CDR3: CDSSLSSYEQYF. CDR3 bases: TGTGACAGCAGTCTGAGCTCCTACGAGCAGTACTTC.

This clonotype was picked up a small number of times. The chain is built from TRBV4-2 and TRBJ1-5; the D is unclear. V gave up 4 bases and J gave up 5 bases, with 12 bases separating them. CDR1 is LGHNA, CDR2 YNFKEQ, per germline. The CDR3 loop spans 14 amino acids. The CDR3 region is CASSRGSEDQPQHF. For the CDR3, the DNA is TGTGCCAGCAGCCGGGGATCGGAGGATCAGCCCCAGCATTTT.

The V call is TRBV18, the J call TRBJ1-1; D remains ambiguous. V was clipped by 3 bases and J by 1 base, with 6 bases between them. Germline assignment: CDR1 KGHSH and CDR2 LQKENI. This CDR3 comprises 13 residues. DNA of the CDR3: TGTGCCAGCTCACCGAATAAGAACACTGAAGCTTTCTTT. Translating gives CASSPNKNTEAFF.

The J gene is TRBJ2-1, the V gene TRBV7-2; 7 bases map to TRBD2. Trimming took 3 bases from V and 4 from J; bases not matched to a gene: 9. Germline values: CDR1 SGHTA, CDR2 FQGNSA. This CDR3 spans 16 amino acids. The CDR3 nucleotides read TGTGCCAGCAGCTTGGGCCCTAGCGGCGTGTACAATGAGCAGTTCTTC. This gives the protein CASSLGPSGVYNEQFF. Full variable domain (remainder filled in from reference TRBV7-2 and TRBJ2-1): GAGVSQSPSNKVTEKGKDVELRCDPISGHTALYWYRQSLGQGLEFLIYFQGNSAPDKSGLPSDRFSAERTGGSVSTLTIQRTQQEDSAVYLCASSLGPSGVYNEQFFGPGTRLTVL.

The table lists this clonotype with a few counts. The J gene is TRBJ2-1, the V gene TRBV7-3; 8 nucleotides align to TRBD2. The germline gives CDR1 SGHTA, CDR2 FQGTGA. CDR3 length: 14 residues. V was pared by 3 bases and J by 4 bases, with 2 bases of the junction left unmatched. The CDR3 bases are TGTGCCAGCAGCTTGGGACTAGAGTACAATGAGCAGTTCTTC. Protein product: CASSLGLEYNEQFF.

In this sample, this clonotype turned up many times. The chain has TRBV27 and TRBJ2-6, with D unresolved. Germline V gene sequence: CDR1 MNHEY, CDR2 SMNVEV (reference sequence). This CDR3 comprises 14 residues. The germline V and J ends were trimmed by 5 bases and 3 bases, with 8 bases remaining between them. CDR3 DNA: TGTGCCAGCAGTCCACGCAGTGGGGCCAACGTCCTGACTTTC. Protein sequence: CASSPRSGANVLTF.

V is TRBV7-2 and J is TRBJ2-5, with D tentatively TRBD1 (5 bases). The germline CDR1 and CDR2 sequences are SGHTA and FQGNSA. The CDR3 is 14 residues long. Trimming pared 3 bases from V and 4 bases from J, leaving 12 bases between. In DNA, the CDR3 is TGTGCCAGCAGCTTGTGGGAAAGGGGAGAGACCCAGTACTTC. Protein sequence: CASSLWERGETQYF.

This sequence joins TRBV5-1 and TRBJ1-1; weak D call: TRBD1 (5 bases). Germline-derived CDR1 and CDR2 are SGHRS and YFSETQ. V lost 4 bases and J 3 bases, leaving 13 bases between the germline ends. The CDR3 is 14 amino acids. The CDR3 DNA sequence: TGCGCCAGCAGCGGTCGGAGGGGCGACACTGAAGCTTTCTTT. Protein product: CASSGRRGDTEAFF. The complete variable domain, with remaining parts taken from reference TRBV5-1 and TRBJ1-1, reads KAGVTQTPRYLIKTRGQQVTLSCSPISGHRSVSWYQQTPGQGLQFLFEYFSETQRNKGNFPGRFSGRQFSNSRSEMNVSTLELGDSALYLCASSGRRGDTEAFFGQGTRLTVV.

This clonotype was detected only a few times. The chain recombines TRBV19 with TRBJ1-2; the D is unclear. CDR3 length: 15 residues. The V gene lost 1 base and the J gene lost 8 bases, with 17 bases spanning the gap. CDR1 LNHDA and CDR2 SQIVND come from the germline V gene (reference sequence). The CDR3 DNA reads TGTGCCAGTAGTATAGGTCCCCCGTCGGGGAGAGGCTACACCTTC. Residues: CASSIGPPSGRGYTF.